This T cell receptor beta chain was sequenced for a study of cytomegalovirus exposure and HLA in healthy donors. General study points: Most subjects had HLA-A and HLA-B alleles reportedly predicted accurately by TCR beta sequences. Some V segments (TRBV6-2 and TRBV6-3 among them) were excluded as indistinguishable. The listing of roughly 160 TCR beta chains classed them as cytomegalovirus-associated.

The PCR was carried out with 60 Vbeta primers and 13 Jbeta primers. The assay was immunoSEQ multiplex PCR, and TCRdb's table has in-frame clones only and misses some. Of about 98,000 clones listed, more than 60% are singletons. To note about this clone: Its target is not known.

The germline CDR1 and CDR2 sequences are SGHVS and FQNEAQ. The CDR3 spans 17 residues. V gave up 6 bases and J gave up 4 bases, with 24 bases separating them. Donors showed nominal health when sampled, although they likely had unrecorded immune exposures. Sequenced input: PBMCs. The chain carries TRBV7-8 and TRBJ1-2, with D perhaps TRBD1 (5 bases). This clonotype was sampled from a man aged 45-60 years in good health and CMV-seronegative. CDR3 protein: CASRQGRDPGMSYGYTF. CDR3 bases: TGTGCCAGCAGACAAGGGCGGGACCCCGGTATGAGCTATGGCTACACCTTC.